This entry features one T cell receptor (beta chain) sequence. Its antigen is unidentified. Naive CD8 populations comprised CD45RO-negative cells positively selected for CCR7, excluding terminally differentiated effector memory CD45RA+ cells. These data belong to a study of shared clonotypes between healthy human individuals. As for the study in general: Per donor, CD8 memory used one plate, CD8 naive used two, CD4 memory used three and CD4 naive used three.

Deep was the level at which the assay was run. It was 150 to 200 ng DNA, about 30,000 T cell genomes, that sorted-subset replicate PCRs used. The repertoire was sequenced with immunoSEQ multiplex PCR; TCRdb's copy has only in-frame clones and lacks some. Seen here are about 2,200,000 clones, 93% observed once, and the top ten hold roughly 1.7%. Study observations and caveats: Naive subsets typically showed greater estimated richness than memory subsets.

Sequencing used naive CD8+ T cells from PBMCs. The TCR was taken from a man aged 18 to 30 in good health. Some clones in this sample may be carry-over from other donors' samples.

CDR3 region: CASNGRLNTEAFF. CDR3 bases: TGCGCCAGCAACGGACGTTTGAACACTGAAGCTTTCTTT. The chain combines TRBV10-2 with TRBJ1-1; D gene unclear. The V gene lost 7 bases and the J gene lost 0 bases, with 9 bases spanning the gap. Germline V gene sequence: CDR1 WSHSY, CDR2 SAAADI. The CDR3 runs to 13 residues.